This passage covers 19 T cell receptor beta chains from one sample sequenced in a study of beta chain features in type 1 diabetes. Expressed TCRB transcripts got sequenced, as all isolated RNA was reverse transcribed. Profiled with immunoSEQ multiplex PCR; TCRdb holds only in-frame clones, not every one. The sample includes over 100,000 clones, 40% of them seen just once. Sequenced material: stem cell memory CD4+ T cells from blood. The source is a woman under 30 in good health.

This clone was detected a few times. The CDR3 loop is CASRDSGTGLRRGGGYTF. Here the CDR3 DNA reads TGTGCCAGCAGAGATTCGGGGACAGGTCTAAGAAGAGGCGGGGGCTACACCTTC. V usage is TRBV27 and J usage is TRBJ1-2; 8 nucleotides align to TRBD1. This CDR3 region has 18 residues. With 6 bases clipped from V and 8 bases from J, the junction kept 23 bases outside the gene matches. Germline CDR1 and CDR2: MNHEY and SMNVEV (reference sequence).

The chain recombines TRBV5-1 with TRBJ1-1; 8 bases fit TRBD1. V dropped 3 bases and J dropped 5; count of bases not matched to a gene: 6. This CDR3 spans 14 amino acids. Germline V gene sequence: CDR1 SGHRS, CDR2 YFSETQ. The CDR3 DNA is TGCGCCAGCAGCTCAGGACAGGGTCGGACTGAAGCTTTCTTT. This sequence encodes CASSSGQGRTEAFF.

There are many counts of this clone. The chain is built from TRBV23-1 and TRBJ2-1; 9 bases agree with TRBD2. TRBV23-1 is an ORF; its function is uncertain. J lost 8 bases, V lost 1 base, and 9 bases had no gene match. The CDR3 length is 16 residues. CDR3 protein: CASSQFRAGGPYEQFF. CDR3 DNA: TGCGCCAGCAGTCAATTTAGGGCGGGAGGGCCGTATGAGCAGTTCTTC.

A few counts support this clone. The chain uses TRBV10-3 and TRBJ2-5; 9 nucleotides agree with TRBD2. Germline assignment: CDR1 ENHRY and CDR2 SYGVKD. The ends lost 5 bases at V and 5 bases at J; junction bases unmatched: 12. There are 16 residues in the CDR3. The CDR3 bases are TGTGCCATCAGTTTGGTAGAGCGGGAGGAACGGGAGACCCAGTACTTC. Translated, it gives CAISLVEREERETQYF.

The V gene is TRBV28, the J gene TRBJ2-4; D perhaps matches TRBD2 (5 bases). V was cut by 7 bases and J by 3 bases, with 13 bases left in between. The germline CDR1 and CDR2 sequences are MDHEN and SYDVKM. This CDR3 is built from 14 residues. Here the CDR3 reads CASTIQEDKNIQYF. CDR3 in DNA: TGTGCCAGCACCATTCAGGAGGACAAAAACATTCAGTACTTC. The whole variable domain, remainder taken from reference TRBV28 and TRBJ2-4, is DVKVTQSSRYLVKRTGEKVFLECVQDMDHENMFWYRQDPGLGLRLIYFSYDVKMKEKGDIPEGYSVSREKKERFSLILESASTNQTSMYLCASTIQEDKNIQYFGAGTRLSVL.

The chain has TRBV5-1 and TRBJ2-2, with TRBD1 matching over 7 bases. This CDR3 spans 14 amino acids. Trimming at V came to 5 bases and at J to 3 bases, leaving 4 bases not matched to a gene. Germline-derived CDR1 and CDR2 are SGHRS and YFSETQ. The CDR3 spells CASRTGQHTGELFF. CDR3 nucleotide sequence: TGCGCCAGCAGAACGGGACAGCACACCGGGGAGCTGTTTTTT.

This chain joins TRBV2 and TRBJ2-7, with TRBD1 identical over 9 bases. The CDR3 consists of 11 residues. V gave up 8 bases and J gave up 6 bases; unmatched junction bases: 2. The germline V gene encodes CDR1 SNHLY and CDR2 FYNNEI. In nucleotides, the CDR3 is TGTGCCAGCGGGACAGGGACCGAGCAGTACTTC. Translated: CASGTGTEQYF.

The chain combines TRBV28 with TRBJ1-4; 7 bases map to TRBD1. This CDR3 has 14 residues. V lost 3 bases and J lost 7; bases outside the gene matches: 5. The germline V gene encodes CDR1 MDHEN and CDR2 SYDVKM. In DNA form, the CDR3 reads TGTGCCAGCAGTTTCACAGGGGTGGGTGAAAAACTGTTTTTT. Its protein product is CASSFTGVGEKLFF.

The chain recombines TRBV19 with TRBJ2-7; D possibly corresponds to TRBD1 (6 bases). Trimming took off 1 base at V and 6 bases at J, with 16 bases between the two ends. Germline CDR1 LNHDA, CDR2 SQIVND (reference sequence). CDR3 size: 15 residues. The CDR3 DNA reads as TGTGCCAGTAGTATAGTGGGGACACCCACGACCGAGCAGTACTTC. Amino acid sequence: CASSIVGTPTTEQYF.

This clone appeared a few times. J is TRBJ2-5 and V is TRBV19, with D possibly being TRBD2 (5 bases). V lost 7 bases to trimming and J lost 4 bases, with 13 bases between them. From germline, CDR1 is LNHDA and CDR2 SQIVND (reference sequence). The CDR3 runs 13 residues. The DNA for the CDR3 is TGTGCCAGTAAGAAGGTCCGGGGAGAGACCCAGTACTTC. It codes for CASKKVRGETQYF.

V and J are TRBV28 and TRBJ1-1, with 12 bases that match TRBD1. CDR1 is MDHEN, CDR2 SYDVKM, per germline. This CDR3 is 14 amino acids long. The V gene end was trimmed by 9 bases and the J gene end by 11 bases; junction bases not matched to a gene: 13. Here the CDR3 reads CASLSRDRGRFAFF. Written as DNA, the CDR3 is TGTGCCAGTCTCTCCCGGGACAGGGGGCGGTTCGCTTTCTTT.

This rearrangement joins TRBV7-2 to TRBJ1-5, with 8 nucleotides matching TRBD1. This CDR3 contains 17 residues. Germline CDR1 SGHTA, CDR2 FQGNSA. V trimming: 0 bases; J trimming: 1 base; junction bases outside the gene matches: 5. The CDR3 here is CASSLAKTGVSNQPQHF. The CDR3 region has the DNA TGTGCCAGCAGCTTAGCAAAGACAGGGGTCAGCAATCAGCCCCAGCATTTT.

The gene calls are TRBV7-8 and TRBJ2-7, with D unclear. This CDR3 region has 11 residues. CDR1 and CDR2 from the germline V gene are SGHVS and FQNEAQ. V was trimmed by 5 bases and J by 4 bases, leaving 6 bases between them. This CDR3 is CASSNRYEQYF. In nucleotides, the CDR3 is TGTGCCAGCAGCAATAGATACGAGCAGTACTTC.

This chain uses TRBV7-9 with TRBJ1-2; D is perhaps TRBD1 (6 bases). This CDR3 contains 15 residues. Trimming pared 4 bases from V and 3 bases from J, leaving 15 bases between. The germline gives CDR1 SEHNR, CDR2 FQNEAQ (reference sequence). The CDR3 coding sequence is TGTGCCAGCAGCTACCAGGGGCCTCCTTACTATGGCTACACCTTC. Its protein is CASSYQGPPYYGYTF.

This clone occurred a few times. The rearrangement joins TRBV7-2 to TRBJ1-5; the D is unclear. V shed 2 bases and J shed 0 bases, with 8 bases lying between them. CDR3 length: 15 amino acids. Per the germline V gene, CDR1 is SGHTA and CDR2 is FQGNSA. CDR3 nucleotides: TGTGCCAGCAGCTTAAACAGCCATAGCAATCAGCCCCAGCATTTT. This sequence encodes CASSLNSHSNQPQHF.

V usage is TRBV27 and J usage is TRBJ2-7; TRBD2 agrees at 7 bases. CDR3 length: 17 amino acids. Trimming removed 0 bases from V and 2 bases from J; junction bases left unmatched: 10. Looked up from germline, CDR1 is MNHEY and CDR2 is SMNVEV (reference sequence). CDR3 residues: CASSLSNWAGAAYEQYF. The CDR3 nucleotides are TGTGCCAGCAGTTTATCGAATTGGGCGGGAGCCGCCTACGAGCAGTACTTC.

The CDR3 nucleotides are TGTGCCAGCAGAGGGGGCCGCTCCCCCTACGAGCAGTACTTC. Its translation is CASRGGRSPYEQYF. This chain joins TRBV28 and TRBJ2-7; TRBD1 matches at 7 bases. V shed 6 bases and J 2 bases; nucleotides not matched to a gene: 7. The CDR3 runs 14 residues. Germline assignment: CDR1 MDHEN and CDR2 SYDVKM.

In this sample, this clone turned up a few times. The rearrangement links TRBV6-5 to TRBJ2-7, with TRBD1 matching 8 bases. With V trimmed by 6 bases and J by 3 bases, 7 bases remained unmatched. The V gene's germline CDR1 is MNHEY and CDR2 SVGAGI. The CDR3 runs 14 residues. The CDR3 DNA reads as TGTGCCAGCAGACCCGGGACAGGTTACTACGAGCAGTACTTC. It specifies CASRPGTGYYEQYF.

This clone has more than one count but fewer than ten. The CDR3, as DNA: TGCAGTGCTGGGACGGTGGAGGGGGCTTTCTTT. This encodes CSAGTVEGAFF. The chain recombines TRBV20-1 with TRBJ1-1; tentatively, D is TRBD1 (5 bases). V lost 5 bases and J lost 11, with 15 bases in between. Germline V gene lookup returns CDR1 DFQATT and CDR2 SNEGSKA (reference sequence). CDR3 length: 11 amino acids.